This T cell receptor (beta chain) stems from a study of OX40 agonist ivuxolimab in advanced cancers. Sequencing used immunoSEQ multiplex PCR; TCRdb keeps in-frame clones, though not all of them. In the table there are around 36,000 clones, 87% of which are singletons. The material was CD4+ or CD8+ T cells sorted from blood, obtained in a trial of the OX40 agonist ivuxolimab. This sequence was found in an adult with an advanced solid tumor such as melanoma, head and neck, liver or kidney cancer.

The CDR3 region is CASSQGGDGAEGGEQFF. In DNA form, the CDR3 reads TGCGCCAGCAGCCAAGGGGGCGACGGTGCAGAAGGGGGTGAGCAGTTCTTC. The chain couples TRBV4-1 to TRBJ2-1; D is possibly TRBD1 (6 bases). This CDR3 region has 17 residues. Germline V gene data show CDR1 as MGHRA and CDR2 as YSYEKL. V lost 1 base and J 9 bases, leaving 22 bases between the germline ends.